A single sample gave rise to the 23 T cell receptor beta chains below, sequenced in a study of blood T cells in healthy people across ages. PCR was performed a second time for about 7 to 12 cycles using a sample-barcoded 5' primer and a J-beta primer mix. MiXCR, run by TCRdb on the 5' RACE reads, gives a single entry per CDR3 protein. This table has hundreds of thousands of distinct CDR3 sequences, under 65% appearing once. The source material was blood. All receptors derive from a man in his sixties in good health.

The V call is TRBV5-1, the J call TRBJ1-2, with no clear D. The CDR3 length is 15 residues. The V gene lost 0 bases and the J gene lost 1 base, with 10 bases spanning the gap. Germline CDR1 SGHRS, CDR2 YFSETQ. The CDR3 bases are TGCGCCAGCAGCTTGGACGTCAGCAATAACTATGGCTACACCTTC. Its translation: CASSLDVSNNYGYTF.

This clonotype appeared a few times. The chain couples TRBV9 to TRBJ2-5, with D perhaps TRBD1 (6 bases). Between the trimmed V and J ends, which lost 0 bases and 11 bases, there was a span of 17 bases. CDR1 SGDLS and CDR2 YYNGEE come from the germline V gene. The CDR3 sequence is 14 residues long. CDR3: CASSVEVGHGEQYF. The CDR3 DNA is TGTGCCAGCAGCGTAGAGGTGGGACATGGGGAGCAGTACTTC. The entire variable domain, with the rest obtained from reference TRBV9 and TRBJ2-5, is as follows: DSGVTQTPKHLITATGQRVTLRCSPRSGDLSVYWYQQSLDQGLQFLIQYYNGEERAKGNILERFSAQQFPDLHSELNLSSLELGDSALYFCASSVEVGHGEQYFGPGTRLLVL.

The chain recombines TRBV25-1 with TRBJ1-6; D gene unclear. Per the germline V gene, CDR1 is MGHDK and CDR2 is SYGVNS. V was cut by 6 bases and J by 11 bases, with 11 bases left in between. CDR3 length: 12 amino acids. CDR3 sequence reads: CASRRGIAPLHF. The CDR3 bases are TGTGCCAGCAGACGTGGAATTGCACCCCTCCACTTT. Variable domain in full (rest from reference TRBV25-1 and TRBJ1-6): EADIYQTPRYLVIGTGKKITLECSQTMGHDKMYWYQQDPGMELHLIHYSYGVNSTEKGDLSSESTVSRIRTEHFPLTLESARPSHTSQYLCASRRGIAPLHFGNGTRLTVT.

This clonotype was picked up a small number of times. J is TRBJ1-1 and V is TRBV29-1; 10 positions match TRBD1. The CDR3 is 13 residues long. Losses at the gene ends were 5 bases for V and 5 bases for J; bases not matched to a gene: 5. Germline-derived CDR1 and CDR2 are SQVTM and ANQGSEA. The CDR3: CSVRTGGETEAFF. CDR3 DNA: TGCAGCGTTCGGACAGGGGGTGAGACTGAAGCTTTCTTT. Full variable domain (outside the CDR3, taken from reference TRBV29-1 and TRBJ1-1): SAVISQKPSRDICQRGTSLTIQCQVDSQVTMMFWYRQQPGQSLTLIATANQGSEATYESGFVIDKFPISRPNLTFSTLTVSNMSPEDSSIYLCSVRTGGETEAFFGQGTRLTVV.

J is TRBJ2-4 and V is TRBV4-1, with D unresolved. V dropped 0 bases and J dropped 8 bases, with 14 bases sitting between them. Germline CDR1 and CDR2: MGHRA and YSYEKL. This CDR3 is 15 amino acids long. In nucleotides, the CDR3 is TGCGCCAGCAGCCAAGAAGCAACCCAGTGGGACATTCAGTACTTC. Translating gives CASSQEATQWDIQYF.

The J gene is TRBJ1-5, the V gene TRBV2; D is uncertain. The CDR3 is 14 residues long. V was trimmed by 1 base and J by 4 bases, leaving 8 bases between them. Germline V gene lookup returns CDR1 SNHLY and CDR2 FYNNEI. CDR3 nucleotides: TGTGCCAGCAGTGAAGGGAGAGCGAATCAGCCCCAGCATTTT. This gives the protein CASSEGRANQPQHF.

The chain uses TRBV2 and TRBJ1-5; D is ambiguous. CDR1 is SNHLY and CDR2 is FYNNEI in the germline V gene. CDR3 length: 13 residues. V lost 7 bases to trimming and J lost 5 bases, with 12 bases between them. The CDR3 spells CASTLVADQPQHF. CDR3 in DNA: TGTGCCAGCACTCTCGTTGCGGATCAGCCCCAGCATTTT.

The rearrangement links TRBV9 to TRBJ2-7, with 7 bases lining up with TRBD2. The CDR3 contains 15 residues. Germline trimming cut 0 bases from V and 0 bases from J; bases unmatched to any gene: 3. The V gene's germline CDR1 is SGDLS and CDR2 YYNGEE. The CDR3 nucleotides read TGTGCCAGCAGCGTAGCGGGGGGTTACTCCTACGAGCAGTACTTC. As protein: CASSVAGGYSYEQYF.

This clonotype appeared many times. V is TRBV7-9 and J is TRBJ2-5, with D tentatively TRBD1 (6 bases). The CDR3 consists of 14 residues. V was clipped by 5 bases and J by 1 base, with 11 bases between them. Per the germline V gene, CDR1 is SEHNR and CDR2 is FQNEAQ (reference sequence). The DNA of the CDR3 is TGTGCCAGCAGCCAAACAGGGTTCCAAGAGACCCAGTACTTC. It yields the protein CASSQTGFQETQYF.

This clonotype appeared a few times. The chain uses TRBV6-5 and TRBJ1-2, with a tentative D call TRBD1 (6 bases). V dropped 7 bases and J dropped 2 bases, with 11 bases sitting between them. The germline gives CDR1 MNHEY, CDR2 SVGAGI. The CDR3 has 13 amino acids. CDR3 amino acids: CASKRQENYGYTF. The CDR3 region has the DNA TGTGCCAGCAAAAGACAGGAAAACTATGGCTACACCTTC.

V usage is TRBV29-1 and J usage is TRBJ2-5, with D possibly being TRBD1 or TRBD2 (6 bases each). The CDR3 spans 13 residues. In germline, CDR1 is SQVTM, CDR2 ANQGSEA. The V end lost 6 bases, the J end lost 5 bases, and 16 bases lay between the germline ends. CDR3 residues: CSVPEGVRETQYF. CDR3 DNA sequence: TGCAGCGTCCCGGAGGGGGTCAGGGAGACCCAGTACTTC.

Details on this clonotype: Sequence at one end of the junction differs from germline and may be a read error. In DNA, the CDR3 is TGTGCCAGCAGTTTAGGACAGGGTTCCCAAGAGACCCAGTACTTC. Encoded protein: CASSLGQGSQETQYF. The chain carries TRBV7-2 and TRBJ2-5, with 8 nucleotides matching TRBD1. The CDR3 length is 15 residues. In germline, CDR1 is SGHTA, CDR2 FQGNSA.

The V call is TRBV4-1, the J call TRBJ1-4; D is undetermined. V lost 1 base and J 7 bases, leaving 10 bases between the germline ends. Germline V CDR1 and CDR2: MGHRA, YSYEKL. The CDR3 is 14 amino acids. The CDR3 sequence is CASSQGQFGEKLFF. DNA for the CDR3: TGCGCCAGCAGCCAAGGCCAGTTTGGTGAAAAACTGTTTTTT.

V is TRBV4-2 and J is TRBJ2-3; 9 nucleotides match TRBD2. The germline V gene encodes CDR1 LGHNA and CDR2 YNFKEQ. V lost 1 base, J lost 5 bases, and 10 bases stayed unmatched. The CDR3 has 17 amino acids. CDR3: CASSQVKAGGGRDTQYF. The CDR3 coding sequence is TGTGCCAGCAGCCAAGTCAAAGCGGGGGGCGGGAGAGATACGCAGTATTTT.

This clonotype was counted between two and nine times. The CDR3 coding sequence is TGTGCCAGCAGCGATTACTTGGACTCTACGCAGTTCTTC. Amino acids: CASSDYLDSTQFF. The J gene is TRBJ2-1, the V gene TRBV7-2; perhaps TRBD2 as D (5 bases). Deletions cut 5 bases from V and 12 bases from J, with 17 bases between. Germline V CDR1 and CDR2: SGHTA, FQGNSA. This CDR3 is 13 amino acids long. Full variable domain (remainder filled in from reference TRBV7-2 and TRBJ2-1): GAGVSQSPSNKVTEKGKDVELRCDPISGHTALYWYRQSLGQGLEFLIYFQGNSAPDKSGLPSDRFSAERTGGSVSTLTIQRTQQEDSAVYLCASSDYLDSTQFFGPGTRLTVL.

This clonotype was counted a few times. The chain combines TRBV5-1 with TRBJ2-3; no reliable D call. V shed 0 bases and J shed 2 bases, with 16 bases lying between them. Per germline, CDR1 SGHRS and CDR2 YFSETQ. The CDR3 sequence is 17 residues long. CDR3 amino acids: CASSLALGTVATDTQYF. The CDR3, as DNA: TGCGCCAGCAGCTTGGCCCTAGGAACTGTCGCCACAGATACGCAGTATTTT.

The J gene is TRBJ2-3, the V gene TRBV4-1, with a weak D call TRBD2 (6 bases). CDR1 and CDR2 (germline): MGHRA, YSYEKL. V lost 4 bases to trimming and J lost 1 base, with 18 bases between them. The CDR3 contains 17 residues. The CDR3 DNA sequence: TGCGCCAGCAGCCCCCGTTGGGGGGATACCGGCACAGATACGCAGTATTTT. Protein product: CASSPRWGDTGTDTQYF.

The V and J genes are TRBV9 and TRBJ2-4; 13 bases map to TRBD2. Germline-derived CDR1 and CDR2 are SGDLS and YYNGEE. There are 19 residues in the CDR3. V trimming: 6 bases; J trimming: 1 base; junction bases outside the gene matches: 13. CDR3: CASIPGKTSGGVAKNIQYF. The CDR3 DNA follows: TGTGCCAGCATCCCAGGGAAAACTAGCGGGGGGGTTGCCAAAAACATTCAGTACTTC.

This clonotype has a handful of counts. J is TRBJ2-7 and V is TRBV5-1; 7 nucleotides line up with TRBD2. This CDR3 contains 14 residues. Germline values: CDR1 SGHRS, CDR2 YFSETQ. V shed 3 bases, J shed 2 bases, and the junction held 5 bases outside the gene matches. The CDR3 DNA is TGCGCCAGCAGCTCAGGGACTACACCCTACGAGCAGTACTTC. It is translated as CASSSGTTPYEQYF.

This clonotype was counted only a few times. The chain combines TRBV20-1 with TRBJ2-7; D may correspond to TRBD1 or TRBD2 (5 bases each). Germline CDR1 is DFQATT and CDR2 is SNEGSKA (reference sequence). Trimming cost V 0 bases and J 4 bases, with 10 bases left between them. The CDR3 loop spans 13 amino acids. CDR3 loop: CSARDLGGYEQYF. The CDR3 DNA reads as TGCAGTGCTAGAGATCTTGGGGGTTACGAGCAGTACTTC.

This chain connects TRBV20-1 to TRBJ2-1; possibly TRBD1 for D (5 bases). Germline CDR1 and CDR2: DFQATT and SNEGSKA (reference sequence). The CDR3 consists of 15 residues. V was pared by 1 base and J by 8 bases, with 18 bases between. The CDR3 sequence is CSARVRPSRAHEQFF. CDR3 nucleotide sequence: TGCAGTGCTAGAGTACGACCGAGCAGGGCCCATGAGCAGTTCTTC.

The chain has TRBV20-1 and TRBJ2-3; 11 bases fit TRBD2. V gave up 5 bases and J gave up 5 bases; unmatched junction bases: 9. The CDR3 runs to 15 residues. The germline V gene encodes CDR1 DFQATT and CDR2 SNEGSKA (reference sequence). The CDR3 sequence is CSAHPLAGGIDTQYF. Written as DNA, the CDR3 is TGCAGTGCTCATCCTCTAGCGGGGGGAATAGATACGCAGTATTTT.

This clonotype has just a few counts. The chain couples TRBV18 to TRBJ2-5; D may be TRBD1 or TRBD2 (5 bases each). The V end lost 3 bases, the J end lost 0 bases, and 11 bases lay between the germline ends. The CDR3 runs to 15 residues. Germline assignment: CDR1 KGHSH and CDR2 LQKENI. The CDR3 sequence is CASSPGTSDQETQYF. The CDR3 DNA is TGTGCCAGCTCACCCGGGACGTCCGACCAAGAGACCCAGTACTTC.